The sequence of this T cell receptor beta chain was determined in a study of tumor and adjacent non-tumor tissue in lung cancer. Turning to the study itself: There were around 11 adenocarcinoma, a couple of squamous cell carcinoma and 1 small cell lung cancer cases. Stage I to III disease affected about nine men and roughly five women aged roughly 31 to 85.

TCRbeta libraries were built with three rounds of nested PCR, modified from ARM-PCR. TCRdb redid the calling of the multiplex PCR reads with MiXCR, one entry per CDR3 protein. The repertoire holds approximately 100,000 distinct CDR3 sequences, with approximately 65% as singletons. With V trimmed by 3 bases and J by 6 bases, 10 bases remained unmatched. CDR1 is PRHDT and CDR2 is FYEKMQ in the germline V gene (reference sequence). The CDR3 is 15 amino acids. The template was RNA from unsorted bulk tissue. Distant lung tissue was collected more than 3 cm away from the tumor edge. Newly diagnosed lung cancer patients had thoracic surgery in China, August–November 2014, without prior chemotherapy.

The sequencing sample was made of distant non-tumor lung tissue. The sequence derives from a man aged 25 to 40 with non-small cell lung cancer. J is TRBJ2-7 and V is TRBV13, with 8 bases fitting TRBD2. The DNA for the CDR3 is TGTGCCAGCAGCTTGCTAGCGCGGGGGGAATTCGAGCAGTACTTC. Translation: CASSLLARGEFEQYF.